The present T cell receptor (beta chain) was sequenced within a study of blood T cell repertoires in COVID-19 (dated by TCRdb to 2018 to 2020). Looking at the study overall: Samples from collaborators originated in the United States, Italy and Spain and spanned both the acute and convalescent phases of COVID-19. Samples were obtained from the ongoing ImmuneRACE study (first 160 participants) and from 1,000 to 1,500 subjects provided by 6 global collaborators. Subjects who had been exposed to COVID-19, were actively infected with it, or had recovered from it provided the deeply sampled blood TCRbeta repertoires that made up the dataset. The sample metadata nearly always contained a de-identified subject ID, COVID-19 status, age in years and sex. Where HLA class I and class II types were available, the types were taken from metadata supplied by the sample provider, not from assay-based typing. The repertoires were made available in a free public database intended to serve as a resource for research on the immune response to SARS-CoV-2. The prospective study material was composed of cDNA or gDNA derived from T cells, B-cell-depleted T cells, or PBMCs.

Samples from volunteer blood donors who had recovered from COVID-19 were contributed by a second Seattle source. Each collaborating institution followed its own protocols to collect whole blood in K2EDTA tubes. For TCRbeta analysis, collaborator samples were shipped as frozen whole blood, as isolated PBMCs, or as DNA extracted from either sample type. TCRbeta CDR3 regions were amplified from genomic DNA by means of the immunoSEQ Assay, a bias-controlled multiplex PCR. Under the source paper's analysis protocol: Nucleated cell counts per sample were estimated from amplification of reference gene primers within the assay. To quantify the absolute abundance of each unique TCRbeta CDR3 rearrangement, sequence reads were collapsed and filtered. For each sample, productive Simpson clonality was calculated by taking the square root of Simpson's diversity index across productive rearrangements. TCRdb limited this immuneACCESS table to in-frame rearrangements with V and J called. A share of clones is missing; checked studies link under half to unresolved V genes, and the rest is unexplained. V and J calls and clone size come straight from that table; D and trimming were deduced from the DNA. The sample records about 280,000 clones, 83% of which are singletons. Together, the top ten hold 8.5% to 9.5% of the sample.

Overall study results and their limits: How much clinical and demographic metadata was included differed by source and by participant, and the metadata was provided uncurated.

As to this clone: Its antigen is currently not known. Qualities for individual bases were not recorded, and no much larger clone is one base off.

CDR1 and CDR2, looked up from the germline V gene, are SGHAT and FQNNGV. The CDR3 holds 16 amino acids from the cysteine to the phenylalanine. Only the CDR3 region is kept as DNA, spanning 48 bases read in frame from base 1. From V the trimming removes 1 base and from J it removes 1 base, while the gene matches leave 6 bases of the junction unaccounted for. This receptor was taken from a woman aged 45 to 65 who had recovered from COVID-19. Sequencing input: peripheral blood. The V and J segments used are TRBV11-2 and TRBJ2-7, with 8 junctional bases fitting TRBD2. This receptor has the CDR3 CASSLGAAGESYEQYF. At the DNA level, the sequence is TGTGCCAGCAGCTTAGGGGCAGCGGGGGAGTCCTACGAGCAGTACTTC.